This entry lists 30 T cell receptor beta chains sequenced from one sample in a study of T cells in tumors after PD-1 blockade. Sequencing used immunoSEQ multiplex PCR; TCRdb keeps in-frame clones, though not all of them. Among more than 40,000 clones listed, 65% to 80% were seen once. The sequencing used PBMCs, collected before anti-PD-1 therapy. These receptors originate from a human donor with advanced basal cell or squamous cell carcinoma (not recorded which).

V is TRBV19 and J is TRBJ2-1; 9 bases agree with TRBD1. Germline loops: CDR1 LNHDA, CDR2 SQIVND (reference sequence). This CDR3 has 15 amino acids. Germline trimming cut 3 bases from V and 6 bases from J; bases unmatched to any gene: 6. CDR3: CASSMVQGAGNEQFF. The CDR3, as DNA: TGTGCCAGTAGTATGGTACAGGGGGCGGGCAATGAGCAGTTCTTC.

CDR3: CASSLIPGAHEQYF. CDR3 nucleotide sequence: TGTGCCAGCAGCTTAATCCCGGGGGCCCACGAGCAGTACTTC. The V gene is TRBV7-3, the J gene TRBJ2-7, with D perhaps matching TRBD1 or TRBD2 (6 bases each). The CDR3 is 14 amino acids. Per germline, CDR1 SGHTA and CDR2 FQGTGA. The ends were cut back, 1 base at V and 5 bases at J, with 12 bases in the middle.

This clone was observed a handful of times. CDR3 protein: CASTTGGGYTF. Here the CDR3 DNA reads TGTGCCAGCACCACAGGGGGTGGCTACACCTTC. The chain joins TRBV6-5 to TRBJ1-2; 8 nucleotides agree with TRBD1. This CDR3 is built from 11 residues. CDR1 and CDR2 (germline): MNHEY, SVGAGI. The V segment lost 7 bases and the J segment 7 bases; nucleotides outside the gene matches: 2.

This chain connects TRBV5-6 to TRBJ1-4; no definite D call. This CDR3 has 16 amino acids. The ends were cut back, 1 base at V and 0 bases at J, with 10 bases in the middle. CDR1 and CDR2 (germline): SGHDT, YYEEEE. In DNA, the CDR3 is TGTGCCAGCAGCTTGTTGCCGCGAACAACTAATGAAAAACTGTTTTTT. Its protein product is CASSLLPRTTNEKLFF.

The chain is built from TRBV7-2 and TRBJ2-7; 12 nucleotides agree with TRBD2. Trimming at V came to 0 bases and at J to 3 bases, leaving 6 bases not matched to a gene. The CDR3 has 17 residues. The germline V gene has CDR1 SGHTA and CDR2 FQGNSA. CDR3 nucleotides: TGTGCCAGCAGCTTAGCCTTGCTAGCGGGGGGGGACTACGAGCAGTACTTC. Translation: CASSLALLAGGDYEQYF.

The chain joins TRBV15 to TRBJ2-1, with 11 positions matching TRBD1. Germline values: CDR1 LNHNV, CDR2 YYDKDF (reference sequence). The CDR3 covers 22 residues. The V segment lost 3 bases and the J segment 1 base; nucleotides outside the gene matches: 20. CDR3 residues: CATSRTPFGQGAFGSSYNEQFF. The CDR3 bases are TGTGCCACCAGCAGGACTCCTTTTGGACAGGGGGCGTTTGGTAGTTCCTACAATGAGCAGTTCTTC.

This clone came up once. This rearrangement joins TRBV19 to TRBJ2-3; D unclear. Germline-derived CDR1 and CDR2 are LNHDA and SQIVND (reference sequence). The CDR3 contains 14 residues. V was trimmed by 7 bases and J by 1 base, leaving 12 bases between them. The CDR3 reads CASKVGVGTDTQYF. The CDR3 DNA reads TGTGCCAGTAAGGTTGGGGTCGGCACAGATACGCAGTATTTT.

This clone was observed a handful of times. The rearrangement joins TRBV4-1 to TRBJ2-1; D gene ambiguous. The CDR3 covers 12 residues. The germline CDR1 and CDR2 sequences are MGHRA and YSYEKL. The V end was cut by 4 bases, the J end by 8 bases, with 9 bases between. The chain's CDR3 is CASSPGRDEQFF. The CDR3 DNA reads TGCGCCAGCAGCCCCGGCCGGGATGAGCAGTTCTTC.

The CDR3 protein is CASLRVRGNQPQHF. The CDR3 DNA sequence: TGTGCCAGCTTAAGGGTTCGGGGCAATCAGCCCCAGCATTTT. The chain carries TRBV6-5 and TRBJ1-5; D is undetermined. V dropped 8 bases and J dropped 2 bases, with 13 bases sitting between them. Germline V lookup: CDR1 MNHEY, CDR2 SVGAGI. The CDR3 spans 14 residues.

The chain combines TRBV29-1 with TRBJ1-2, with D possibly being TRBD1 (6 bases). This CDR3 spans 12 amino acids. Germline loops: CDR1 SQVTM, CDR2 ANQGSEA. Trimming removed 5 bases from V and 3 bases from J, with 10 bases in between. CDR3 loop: CSVRTVDYGYTF. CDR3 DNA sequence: TGCAGCGTTCGGACAGTTGACTATGGCTACACCTTC.

The CDR3 DNA reads TGTGCCACCAGTGATTCGACAGGGGGCGTTTACGAGCAGTACTTC. This translates into CATSDSTGGVYEQYF. The chain carries TRBV24-1 and TRBJ2-7, with 10 positions matching TRBD1. This CDR3 is 15 amino acids long. The V gene end was trimmed by 2 bases and the J gene end by 4 bases; junction bases not matched to a gene: 4. Per the germline V gene, CDR1 is KGHDR and CDR2 is SFDVKD.

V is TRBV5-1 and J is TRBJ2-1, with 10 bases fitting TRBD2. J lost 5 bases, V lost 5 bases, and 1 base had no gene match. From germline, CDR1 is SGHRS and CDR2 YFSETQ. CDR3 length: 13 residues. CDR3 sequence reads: CASRSGGDNEQFF. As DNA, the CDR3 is TGCGCCAGCAGGAGCGGGGGGGACAATGAGCAGTTCTTC.

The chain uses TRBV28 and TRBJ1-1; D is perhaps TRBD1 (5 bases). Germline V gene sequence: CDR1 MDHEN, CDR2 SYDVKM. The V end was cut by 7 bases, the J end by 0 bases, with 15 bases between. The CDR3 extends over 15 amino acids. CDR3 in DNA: TGTGCCAGCAACCCTCCGGGACGGGTGAACACTGAAGCTTTCTTT. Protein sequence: CASNPPGRVNTEAFF.

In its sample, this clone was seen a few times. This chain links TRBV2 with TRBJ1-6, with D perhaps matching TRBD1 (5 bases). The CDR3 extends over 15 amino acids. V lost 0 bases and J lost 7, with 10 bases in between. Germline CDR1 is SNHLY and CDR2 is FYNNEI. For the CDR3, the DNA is TGTGCCAGCAGTGAAGCGCAGGGACGGAATTCACCCCTCCACTTT. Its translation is CASSEAQGRNSPLHF.

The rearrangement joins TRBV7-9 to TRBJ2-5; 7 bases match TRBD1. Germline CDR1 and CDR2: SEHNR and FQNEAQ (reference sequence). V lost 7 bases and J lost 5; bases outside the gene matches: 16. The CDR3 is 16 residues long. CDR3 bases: TGTGCCAGCACCACATTGGGCAGGGGGATACAGGAGACCCAGTACTTC. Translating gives CASTTLGRGIQETQYF.

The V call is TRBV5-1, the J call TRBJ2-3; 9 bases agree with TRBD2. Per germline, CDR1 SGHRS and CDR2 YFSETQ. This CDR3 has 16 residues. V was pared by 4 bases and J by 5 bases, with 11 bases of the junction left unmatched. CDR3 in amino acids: CASSPAGGVAGDTQYF. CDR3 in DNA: TGCGCCAGCAGCCCCGCGGGGGGGGTCGCTGGAGATACGCAGTATTTT. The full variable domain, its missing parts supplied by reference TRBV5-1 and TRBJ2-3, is KAGVTQTPRYLIKTRGQQVTLSCSPISGHRSVSWYQQTPGQGLQFLFEYFSETQRNKGNFPGRFSGRQFSNSRSEMNVSTLELGDSALYLCASSPAGGVAGDTQYFGPGTRLTVL.

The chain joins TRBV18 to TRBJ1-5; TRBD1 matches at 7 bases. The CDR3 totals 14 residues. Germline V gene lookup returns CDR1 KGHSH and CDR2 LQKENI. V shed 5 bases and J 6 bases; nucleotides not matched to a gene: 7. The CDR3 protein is CASSADRAIQPQHF. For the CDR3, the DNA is TGTGCCAGCTCAGCCGACAGGGCCATTCAGCCCCAGCATTTT.

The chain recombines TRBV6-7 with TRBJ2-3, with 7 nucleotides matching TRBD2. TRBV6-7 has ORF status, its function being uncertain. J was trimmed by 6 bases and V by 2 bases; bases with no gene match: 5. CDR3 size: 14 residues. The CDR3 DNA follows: TGTGCCAGCAGTTACCTAGCGGATTGCGATACGCAGTATTTT. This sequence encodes CASSYLADCDTQYF.

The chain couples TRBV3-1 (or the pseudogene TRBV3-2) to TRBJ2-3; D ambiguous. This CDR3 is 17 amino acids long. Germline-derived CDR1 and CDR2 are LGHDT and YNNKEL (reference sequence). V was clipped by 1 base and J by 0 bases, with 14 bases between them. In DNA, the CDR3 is TGTGCCAGCAGCCAAGGGAGTTCGCTGGTGAGCACAGATACGCAGTATTTT. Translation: CASSQGSSLVSTDTQYF.

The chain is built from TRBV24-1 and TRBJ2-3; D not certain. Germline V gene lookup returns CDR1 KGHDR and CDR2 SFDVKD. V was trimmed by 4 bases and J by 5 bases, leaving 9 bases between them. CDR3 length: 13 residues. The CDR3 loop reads CATSDPPLDTQYF. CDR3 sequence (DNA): TGTGCCACCAGTGACCCGCCCCTAGATACGCAGTATTTT.

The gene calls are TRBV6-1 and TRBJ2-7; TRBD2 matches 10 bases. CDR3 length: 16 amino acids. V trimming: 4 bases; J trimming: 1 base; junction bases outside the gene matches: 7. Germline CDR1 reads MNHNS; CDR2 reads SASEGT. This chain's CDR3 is CASSGTGLASSYEQYF. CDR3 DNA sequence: TGTGCCAGCAGTGGAACGGGACTAGCGTCTTCCTACGAGCAGTACTTC.

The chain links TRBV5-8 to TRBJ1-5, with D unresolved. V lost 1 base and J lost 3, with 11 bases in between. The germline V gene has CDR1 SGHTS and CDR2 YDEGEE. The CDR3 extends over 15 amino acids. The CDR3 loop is CASSLIGKPNQPQHF. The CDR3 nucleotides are TGTGCCAGCAGCTTGATTGGAAAGCCCAATCAGCCCCAGCATTTT.

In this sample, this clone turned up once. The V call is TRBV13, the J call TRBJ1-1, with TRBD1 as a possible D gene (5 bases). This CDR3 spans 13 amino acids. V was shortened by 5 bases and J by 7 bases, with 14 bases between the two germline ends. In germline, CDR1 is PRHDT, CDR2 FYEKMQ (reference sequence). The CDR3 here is CASSRLGELEAFF. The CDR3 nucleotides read TGTGCCAGCAGCCGCTTGGGGGAGCTTGAAGCTTTCTTT.

DNA for the CDR3: TGTGCCAGCAGGCTATCTACAGGGCTCCCCTCCTACGAGCAGTACTTC. Protein sequence: CASRLSTGLPSYEQYF. The J gene is TRBJ2-7, the V gene TRBV3-1 (or the pseudogene TRBV3-2); TRBD1 might be the D (6 bases). The germline V gene has CDR1 LGHDT and CDR2 YNNKEL (reference sequence). The CDR3 is made up of 16 amino acids. The germline V and J ends were trimmed by 6 bases and 0 bases, with 18 bases remaining between them.

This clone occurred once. In DNA form, the CDR3 reads TGTGCCAGCAGCCAAGTGCAAGGAGGCACTGAAGCTTTCTTT. This sequence encodes CASSQVQGGTEAFF. This rearrangement joins TRBV3-1 (or the pseudogene TRBV3-2) to TRBJ1-1; D gene ambiguous. Germline V CDR1 and CDR2: LGHDT, YNNKEL (reference sequence). Trimming pared 1 base from V and 4 bases from J, leaving 10 bases between. The CDR3 length is 14 residues.

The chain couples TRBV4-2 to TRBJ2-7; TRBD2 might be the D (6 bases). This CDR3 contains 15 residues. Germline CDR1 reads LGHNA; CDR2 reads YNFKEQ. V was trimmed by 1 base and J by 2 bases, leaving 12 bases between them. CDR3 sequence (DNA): TGTGCCAGCAGCCAAGGCCAGCGGGTCGCCTACGAGCAGTACTTC. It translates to CASSQGQRVAYEQYF.

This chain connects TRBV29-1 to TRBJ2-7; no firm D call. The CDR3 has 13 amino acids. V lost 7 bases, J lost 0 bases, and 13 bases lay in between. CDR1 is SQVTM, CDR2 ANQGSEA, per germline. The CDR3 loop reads CSASEAISYEQYF. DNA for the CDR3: TGCAGCGCCTCAGAGGCAATCTCCTACGAGCAGTACTTC.

CDR3: CASIQGQGEYEQYF. DNA for the CDR3: TGCGCCAGCATCCAGGGACAGGGAGAGTACGAGCAGTACTTC. The chain carries TRBV23-1 and TRBJ2-7; 9 nucleotides agree with TRBD1. TRBV23-1 carries the ORF label, with uncertain function. V dropped 7 bases and J dropped 4; count of bases not matched to a gene: 8. The CDR3 runs to 14 residues.

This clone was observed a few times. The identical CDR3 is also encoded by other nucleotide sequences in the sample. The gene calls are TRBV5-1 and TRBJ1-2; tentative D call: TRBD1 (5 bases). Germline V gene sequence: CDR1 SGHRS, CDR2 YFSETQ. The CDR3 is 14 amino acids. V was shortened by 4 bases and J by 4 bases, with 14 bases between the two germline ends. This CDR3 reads CASSTKQGSYGYTF. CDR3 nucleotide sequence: TGCGCCAGCAGCACCAAGCAGGGCAGCTATGGCTACACCTTC.

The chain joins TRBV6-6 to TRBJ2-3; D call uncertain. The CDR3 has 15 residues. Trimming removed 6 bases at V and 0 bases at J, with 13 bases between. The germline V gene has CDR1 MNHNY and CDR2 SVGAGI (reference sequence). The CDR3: CASSPHWPSTDTQYF. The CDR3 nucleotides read TGTGCCAGCAGCCCCCACTGGCCTAGCACAGATACGCAGTATTTT.